This TCR beta chain was obtained from a study of blood T cell repertoires in COVID-19. Study-wide context: Samples representing acute and convalescent COVID-19 were sourced from the United States, Italy and Spain. The cDNA or gDNA used as material had been derived from T cells, B-cell-depleted T cells, or PBMCs.

Authors' data handling: Amplification of reference gene primers provided the estimated nucleated cell counts. Using immunoSEQ multiplex PCR, the repertoire was profiled, and TCRdb retains in-frame clones only, with some absent. The V and J calls and the clone size are those of that table, but D and trimming were determined from the DNA. The data contain tens of thousands of clones, over 75% of them seen just once; the ten biggest clones take up around 12%. The CDR3 sequence is 17 residues long. Trimming removed 4 bases from V and 1 base from J, with 17 bases in between. Germline V lookup: CDR1 SGHDN, CDR2 FVKESK.

The TCR sequence derives from a man in his sixties or seventies with active or convalescent COVID-19. The V call is TRBV14, the J call TRBJ1-3; D is perhaps TRBD1 (6 bases). Sequenced sample: peripheral blood. The chain's CDR3 is CASSPGQRMKSGNTIYF. The CDR3 DNA reads as TGTGCCAGCAGCCCCGGACAGAGAATGAAGTCTGGAAACACCATATATTTT.